Listed here are 29 T cell receptor beta chains from one sample, sequenced in a study of T cell repertoires in cytomegalovirus infection. These receptors' antigens are unknown. Using its own MiXCR run on the reads, TCRdb lists one record per CDR3 protein. The sample consists of about 830,000 distinct CDR3 sequences, less than 35% of them appearing once. Material: cultured CD8+ T cells from PBMCs, obtained from culture after CMV antigen stimulation. Receptor source: a human donor in good health (CMV status not recorded). Some clones in this sample may be carry-over from other donors' samples.

In the case of this clonotype: This could be a read error, since a much larger clone is one nucleotide away. This chain uses TRBV7-8 with TRBJ2-2, with 7 bases fitting TRBD1. Germline trimming cut 4 bases from V and 2 bases from J; bases unmatched to any gene: 10. Looked up from germline, CDR1 is SGHVS and CDR2 is FQNEAQ. CDR3 length equals 17 residues. CDR3 residues: CASSYPQTGSNTGELFF. CDR3 bases: TGTGCCAGCAGCTACCCCCAGACAGGGTCCAACACCGGGGAGCTGTTTTTT.

A few counts support this clonotype. This chain connects TRBV6-2 or TRBV6-3 to TRBJ2-7; the D call may be TRBD1 or TRBD2 (5 bases each). CDR3 length equals 14 residues. The ends were cut back, 2 bases at V and 3 bases at J, with 11 bases in the middle. Germline CDR1 MNHEY, CDR2 SVGEGT. Here the CDR3 reads CASSYQRGYYEQYV. The CDR3 DNA follows: TGTGCCAGCAGTTACCAGAGGGGATACTACGAGCAGTACGTC.

J is TRBJ2-3 and V is TRBV11-2; 9 nucleotides align to TRBD2. The germline CDR1 and CDR2 sequences are SGHAT and FQNNGV. The CDR3 has 16 amino acids. V lost 5 bases to trimming and J lost 5 bases; unmatched junction nucleotides: 11. This CDR3 reads CASSMSPAGGGDTQYF. The CDR3 nucleotides read TGTGCCAGCAGCATGAGCCCAGCGGGGGGCGGAGATACGCAGTATTTT.

V is TRBV5-6 and J is TRBJ2-2; perhaps TRBD2 as D (5 bases). V lost 2 bases and J lost 4, with 12 bases in between. Per the germline V gene, CDR1 is SGHDT and CDR2 is YYEEEE. The CDR3 contains 15 residues. The CDR3 loop is CASSFTVATTGELFF. CDR3 DNA sequence: TGTGCCAGCAGCTTTACGGTAGCGACCACCGGGGAGCTGTTTTTT.

This clonotype was recorded many times. The gene calls are TRBV7-6 and TRBJ2-3; 7 nucleotides align to TRBD1. The CDR3 has 14 residues. J lost 6 bases, V lost 6 bases, and 9 bases had no gene match. Germline V gives CDR1 SGHVS, CDR2 FNYEAQ. The CDR3 nucleotides read TGTGCCAGCAGTCTCGATACAGGGGCCGATACGCAGTATTTT. It yields the protein CASSLDTGADTQYF.

The chain combines TRBV27 with TRBJ1-6; D unclear. V gave up 5 bases and J gave up 0 bases, with 17 bases separating them. The CDR3 contains 18 residues. The germline gives CDR1 MNHEY, CDR2 SMNVEV (reference sequence). In DNA form, the CDR3 reads TGTGCCAGCAGTCCCATCCTCCCACGGGTCTCCTATAATTCACCCCTCCACTTT. Translating gives CASSPILPRVSYNSPLHF.

The rearrangement links TRBV4-1 to TRBJ1-6; D not resolved. CDR1 and CDR2 (germline): MGHRA, YSYEKL. The CDR3 covers 15 residues. Trimming stripped 0 bases from V and 9 bases from J, with 12 bases between. Here the CDR3 reads CASSQEAGLSSPLHF. The DNA for the CDR3 is TGCGCCAGCAGCCAAGAGGCCGGACTAAGTTCACCCCTCCACTTT.

This clonotype was recorded once. The rearrangement uses TRBV4-1 and TRBJ2-5; 11 bases line up with TRBD2. This CDR3 spans 15 amino acids. The V gene end was trimmed by 6 bases and the J gene end by 1 base; junction bases not matched to a gene: 4. The V gene's germline CDR1 is MGHRA and CDR2 YSYEKL. CDR3 region: CASSPTSGAQETQYF. The CDR3 coding sequence is TGCGCCAGCAGTCCGACTAGCGGGGCCCAAGAGACCCAGTACTTC.

The table lists this clonotype with many counts. V usage is TRBV7-8 and J usage is TRBJ2-1; TRBD1 matches 9 bases. From germline, CDR1 is SGHVS and CDR2 FQNEAQ. The ends lost 5 bases at V and 5 bases at J; junction bases unmatched: 16. The CDR3 is made up of 18 amino acids. CDR3 protein: CASSPRGRDRVIDNEQFF. CDR3 sequence (DNA): TGTGCCAGCAGCCCTAGGGGGCGGGACAGGGTAATCGACAATGAGCAGTTCTTC.

The chain combines TRBV28 with TRBJ1-2, with D possibly TRBD1 on 6 matching bases. There are 14 residues in the CDR3. The V and J ends lost 6 bases and 8 bases respectively, with 19 bases between them. Germline-derived CDR1 and CDR2 are MDHEN and SYDVKM. CDR3 sequence reads: CASSLRAPGEGYTF. The CDR3 DNA follows: TGTGCCAGCAGCCTAAGGGCCCCAGGGGAAGGCTACACCTTC.

In this sample, this clonotype turned up a few times. The chain recombines TRBV2 with TRBJ1-2; D remains unclear. V lost 4 bases and J 0 bases, leaving 12 bases between the germline ends. Germline CDR1 is SNHLY and CDR2 is FYNNEI. CDR3 length: 15 amino acids. This chain's CDR3 is CASSVNRAANYGYTF. CDR3 bases: TGTGCCAGCAGTGTCAACCGGGCCGCTAACTATGGCTACACCTTC. Variable domain in full (rest from reference TRBV2 and TRBJ1-2): EPEVTQTPSHQVTQMGQEVILRCVPISNHLYFYWYRQILGQKVEFLVSFYNNEISEKSEIFDDQFSVERPDGSNFTLKIRSTKLEDSAMYFCASSVNRAANYGYTFGSGTRLTVV.

The chain employs TRBV20-1 and TRBJ1-1; possibly TRBD1 for D (6 bases). The CDR3 spans 12 residues. Trimming stripped 4 bases from V and 4 bases from J, with 10 bases between. Germline V gene lookup returns CDR1 DFQATT and CDR2 SNEGSKA (reference sequence). The CDR3 DNA follows: TGCAGTGCTATCCAGGGGTTCACTGAAGCTTTCTTT. As protein: CSAIQGFTEAFF.

This clonotype came up a few times. V usage is TRBV6-1 and J usage is TRBJ2-2; no reliable D call. The CDR3 runs to 15 residues. Germline CDR1 is MNHNS and CDR2 is SASEGT. V was pared by 6 bases and J by 6 bases, with 17 bases between. CDR3 in DNA: TGTGCCAGCAGAAGACAAGACATGTTCGCCGGGGAGCTGTTTTTT. This sequence encodes CASRRQDMFAGELFF.

The chain is built from TRBV12-3 or TRBV12-4 and TRBJ1-2, with no clear D. V gave up 6 bases and J gave up 0 bases, with 14 bases separating them. The CDR3 extends over 15 amino acids. CDR3 region: CASSPDRKANYGYTF. As DNA, the CDR3 is TGTGCCAGCAGCCCCGACCGAAAAGCTAACTATGGCTACACCTTC.

Points on this clonotype: A much larger clone differs from this one at a single base, so this may be a read error. J is TRBJ1-1 and V is TRBV6-1, with D hard to call. Germline CDR1 is MNHNS and CDR2 is SASEGT. Trimming stripped 2 bases from V and 3 bases from J, with 10 bases between. The CDR3 extends over 14 amino acids. CDR3 in amino acids: CASSEFRPDTEAFF. CDR3 DNA: TGTGCCAGCAGTGAATTCCGCCCGGACACTGAAGCTTTCTTT.

This clonotype has at least ten counts. The rearrangement uses TRBV7-9 and TRBJ1-2; the D is unclear. This CDR3 has 14 amino acids. Trimming stripped 5 bases from V and 7 bases from J, with 17 bases between. Germline CDR1 reads SEHNR; CDR2 reads FQNEAQ (reference sequence). This CDR3 is CASSPIGRWSGYTF. DNA for the CDR3: TGTGCCAGCAGCCCAATCGGCAGATGGAGTGGCTACACCTTC. The complete variable domain, with remaining parts taken from reference TRBV7-9 and TRBJ1-2, reads DTGVSQNPRHKITKRGQNVTFRCDPISEHNRLYWYRQTLGQGPEFLTYFQNEAQLEKSRLLSDRFSAERPKGSFSTLEIQRTEQGDSAMYLCASSPIGRWSGYTFGSGTRLTVV.

The chain couples TRBV7-6 to TRBJ2-7, with a possible D match to TRBD2 (5 bases). The germline CDR1 and CDR2 sequences are SGHVS and FNYEAQ. CDR3 length: 11 residues. Between the trimmed V and J ends, which lost 11 bases and 0 bases, there was a span of 8 bases. DNA for the CDR3: TGTGCCGTGGGAGACTCCTACGAGCAGTACTTC. Amino acid sequence: CAVGDSYEQYF.

This clonotype turned up a few times. The rearrangement uses TRBV7-9 and TRBJ1-5; unclear D gene. The ends were cut back, 5 bases at V and 6 bases at J, with 11 bases in the middle. This CDR3 has 13 residues. Germline loops: CDR1 SEHNR, CDR2 FQNEAQ (reference sequence). For the CDR3, the DNA is TGTGCCAGCAGCCGCTCCGGGTTTCAGCCCCAGCATTTT. Protein sequence: CASSRSGFQPQHF.

The V and J genes are TRBV4-1 and TRBJ2-2; TRBD1 agrees at 9 bases. Germline V lookup: CDR1 MGHRA, CDR2 YSYEKL. The CDR3 extends over 14 amino acids. V gave up 4 bases and J gave up 7 bases; unmatched junction bases: 4. As DNA, the CDR3 is TGCGCCAGCAGCCGGACAGGGGCGGGCGGGGAGCTGTTTTTT. This codes for CASSRTGAGGELFF.

This clonotype was counted ten times or more. This chain uses TRBV12-3 or TRBV12-4 with TRBJ1-1, with D possibly matching TRBD1 (5 bases). The CDR3 has 15 residues. The V and J ends lost 6 bases and 5 bases respectively, with 19 bases between them. The CDR3 reads CASSSPGTYETEAFF. The CDR3 DNA follows: TGTGCCAGCAGCTCTCCAGGGACGTACGAAACTGAAGCTTTCTTT.

The sample holds a few counts of this clonotype. This chain uses TRBV12-5 with TRBJ2-7; D perhaps matches TRBD2 (6 bases). V lost 1 base and J 4 bases, leaving 23 bases between the germline ends. The CDR3 extends over 18 amino acids. In germline, CDR1 is LGHNT, CDR2 FRNRAP. The CDR3 DNA is TGTGCTAGTGGTTTGGACGGGCTCCCCCGGGGACTTCGGTACGAGCAGTACTTC. Translation: CASGLDGLPRGLRYEQYF.

The chain joins TRBV23-1 to TRBJ2-1, with 7 bases identical to TRBD1. TRBV23-1 is flagged as an ORF with uncertain function. With V trimmed by 3 bases and J by 0 bases, 8 bases remained unmatched. The CDR3 totals 17 residues. CDR3 sequence (DNA): TGCGCCAGCAGTCACAAACCGGGACAGAGCTCCTACAATGAGCAGTTCTTC. Encoded protein: CASSHKPGQSSYNEQFF.

The V and J genes are TRBV24-1 and TRBJ2-7; D gene ambiguous. Germline V gene sequence: CDR1 KGHDR, CDR2 SFDVKD. The V and J ends lost 0 bases and 5 bases respectively, with 4 bases between them. CDR3 length: 12 residues. The CDR3 loop is CATSDLKHEQYF. CDR3 bases: TGTGCCACCAGTGATTTGAAGCACGAGCAGTACTTC.

This clonotype was observed a handful of times. Its ends do not fully match the called genes, so a read error is possible. This chain joins TRBV19 and TRBJ1-1; tentative D call: TRBD1 (5 bases). The CDR3 has 14 residues. Germline lookup yields CDR1 LNHDA and CDR2 SQIVND (reference sequence). CDR3 amino acids: CVSRPWQGQTEAFF. The CDR3 DNA is TGTGTCAGTAGGCCGTGGCAGGGTCAGACTGAAGCTTTCTTT.

The sample holds a few counts of this clonotype. CDR3 region: CASSPGQGRENTEAFF. The CDR3, as DNA: TGTGCCAGCTCACCGGGACAGGGGCGAGAGAACACTGAAGCTTTCTTT. The chain carries TRBV18 and TRBJ1-1; 10 bases align to TRBD1. Germline CDR1 KGHSH, CDR2 LQKENI. Germline trimming cut 3 bases from V and 1 base from J; bases unmatched to any gene: 5. The CDR3 is 16 residues long.

The chain has TRBV4-1 and TRBJ2-5, with 10 bases matching TRBD2. The J segment lost 4 bases and the V segment lost 0 bases, leaving 17 bases of the junction unmatched. Per the germline V gene, CDR1 is MGHRA and CDR2 is YSYEKL. The CDR3 has 20 residues. CDR3 DNA sequence: TGCGCCAGCAGCCAAGAGGCTAGCGGGGGAGCTAAGGCCGAATTAGAGACCCAGTACTTC. Translating gives CASSQEASGGAKAELETQYF.

The table lists this clonotype with many counts. This rearrangement joins TRBV6-1 to TRBJ2-7, with D uncertain. Trimming took off 5 bases at V and 3 bases at J, with 17 bases between the two ends. The CDR3 spans 15 residues. Germline V gene data show CDR1 as MNHNS and CDR2 as SASEGT. The CDR3 here is CASSPLRDGNYEQYV. CDR3 DNA sequence: TGTGCCAGCAGTCCACTTCGAGACGGAAACTACGAGCAGTACGTC.

Many counts were recorded for this clonotype. The V call is TRBV7-8, the J call TRBJ2-2, with 12 bases that match TRBD2. Trimming at V came to 10 bases and at J to 1 base, leaving 7 bases not matched to a gene. Germline V gene lookup returns CDR1 SGHVS and CDR2 FQNEAQ. This CDR3 comprises 16 residues. This CDR3 reads CAIGLAGGRNTGELFF. The CDR3 DNA reads as TGTGCCATAGGGCTAGCGGGGGGGAGGAACACCGGGGAGCTGTTTTTT.

The chain links TRBV7-2 to TRBJ2-1, with D possibly called TRBD1 or TRBD2 (5 bases each). The V gene's germline CDR1 is SGHTA and CDR2 FQGNSA. This CDR3 comprises 14 residues. The V and J ends lost 6 bases and 1 base respectively, with 10 bases between them. CDR3: CASRGEGSYNEQFF. The CDR3 nucleotides read TGTGCCAGCAGGGGGGAAGGGTCCTACAATGAGCAGTTCTTC.